A selection of T cell receptor beta chains follows, all from one sample in a study of OX40 agonist ivuxolimab in advanced cancers. Here immunoSEQ multiplex PCR was the method, and the copy in TCRdb shows in-frame clones only, minus some. The sample has about 61,000 clones; approximately 90% are singletons. Sequencing was performed on CD4+ or CD8+ T cells sorted from blood, taken in a trial of the OX40 agonist ivuxolimab. The receptors come from an adult with an advanced solid tumor such as melanoma, head and neck, liver or kidney cancer. Both conserved end residues are part of each CDR3. D genes are given only for firm matches. Clone size, where shown, is once, few, many, or a class for clones that have expanded.

cdr3_aa,cdr3_nt,v_call,d_call,j_call,clone_size
CASSIGSVGGVTDTQYF,TGTGCCAGTAGTATAGGTTCCGTGGGGGGAGTCACAGATACGCAGTATTTT,TRBV19,.,TRBJ2-3,.
CASSIYGGNGPEAFF,TGTGCCAGTAGTATCTATGGGGGGAACGGGCCTGAAGCTTTCTTT,TRBV19,.,TRBJ1-1,.
CASSAQETQYF,TGTGCCAGCAGCGCCCAAGAGACCCAGTACTTC,TRBV7-6,.,TRBJ2-5,.
CASSLGLQNTEAFF,TGTGCCAGCAGCTTAGGGCTTCAGAACACTGAAGCTTTCTTT,TRBV11-3,.,TRBJ1-1,.
CASSLSGANVLTF,TGTGCCAGCAGTTTATCTGGGGCCAACGTCCTGACTTTC,TRBV28,.,TRBJ2-6,once
CASSEEAARGPQHF,TGTGCCAGCAGTGAGGAGGCAGCACGAGGGCCCCAGCATTTT,TRBV2,.,TRBJ1-5,.
CASSVRGVGTEAFF,TGTGCCAGCAGCGTACGGGGGGTAGGCACTGAAGCTTTCTTT,TRBV9,.,TRBJ1-1,once
CASSQDPGYVLTF,TGCGCCAGCAGCCAGGACCCGGGGTACGTCCTGACTTTC,TRBV4-1,.,TRBJ2-6,.
CASSQGQGLAGDTQYF,TGCGCCAGCAGCCAAGGACAGGGACTAGCGGGGGATACGCAGTATTTT,TRBV4-1,TRBD2,TRBJ2-3,.
CASSLAESPTQYF,TGTGCCAGCAGCTTAGCGGAGTCGCCTACGCAGTATTTT,TRBV7-2,.,TRBJ2-3,.
CSYRQGGAYEQYF,TGCAGCTATAGGCAGGGAGGGGCCTACGAGCAGTACTTC,TRBV29-1,TRBD2,TRBJ2-7,.
CATSRGQGYTDTQYF,TGTGCCACCAGCAGGGGACAGGGGTACACAGATACGCAGTATTTT,TRBV15,TRBD1,TRBJ2-3,once
CASSLSFSGGGYTF,TGTGCCAGCAGTTTATCATTTTCAGGGGGTGGCTACACCTTC,TRBV28,TRBD1,TRBJ1-2,.
CAWSTQGGTQFF,TGTGCCTGGAGTACCCAGGGCGGGACGCAGTTCTTC,TRBV30,.,TRBJ2-1,once
CASSLEVGQPQHF,TGTGCCAGCAGCTTAGAAGTCGGTCAGCCCCAGCATTTT,TRBV7-8,.,TRBJ1-5,.
CASKGLAGVQYF,TGTGCCAGCAAGGGTCTAGCGGGGGTACAGTACTTC,TRBV14,TRBD2,TRBJ2-7,.
CASLESYEQYF,TGTGCCAGTCTGGAGTCCTACGAGCAGTACTTC,TRBV19,.,TRBJ2-7,.
CASSEAGTGELFF,TGTGCCAGCAGCGAGGCAGGAACCGGGGAGCTGTTTTTT,TRBV25-1,.,TRBJ2-2,.
CASSQLDRVANYGYTF,TGTGCCAGCAGCCAATTAGACAGGGTGGCTAACTATGGCTACACCTTC,TRBV9,TRBD1,TRBJ1-2,.
CASSDRQTNEKLFF,TGTGCCAGCAGTGACAGGCAGACTAATGAAAAACTGTTTTTT,TRBV2,.,TRBJ1-4,few
CASSVGHQAQNTGELFF,TGTGCCAGCAGCGTAGGGCACCAAGCGCAGAACACCGGGGAGCTGTTTTTT,TRBV9,.,TRBJ2-2,.
CASSYLGRSYNEQFF,TGTGCCAGCAGTTACTTGGGGCGCTCCTACAATGAGCAGTTCTTC,TRBV6-5,.,TRBJ2-1,.
CASSTPGGYTF,TGTGCCAGCAGCACACCCGGTGGCTACACCTTC,TRBV4-2,.,TRBJ1-2,.
CAIRQGTEAFF,TGTGCCATTCGACAGGGCACTGAAGCTTTCTTT,TRBV10-3,TRBD1,TRBJ1-1,few
CASRVGQGNEQFF,TGTGCCAGCAGGGTAGGACAGGGGAATGAGCAGTTCTTC,TRBV6-5,TRBD1,TRBJ2-1,.
CAIREGSYEQYF,TGTGCCATCAGGGAGGGTTCCTACGAGCAGTACTTC,TRBV10-3,.,TRBJ2-7,once
CAWRDTGYEAFF,TGTGCCTGGAGGGACACGGGATACGAAGCTTTCTTT,TRBV30,.,TRBJ1-1,.
CASRVNSGNTIYF,TGTGCCAGCAGGGTCAACTCTGGAAACACCATATATTTT,TRBV2,.,TRBJ1-3,.
CASSTGTGSGNTIYF,TGCGCCAGCAGCACTGGGACAGGCTCTGGAAACACCATATATTTT,TRBV5-1,TRBD1,TRBJ1-3,once
CASSLVTRGRYGYTF,TGTGCCAGCAGTTTGGTGACCAGGGGCCGCTATGGCTACACCTTC,TRBV28,.,TRBJ1-2,few
CASSPQSGVRDTQYF,TGTGCCAGTAGTCCCCAAAGCGGGGTGAGGGATACGCAGTATTTT,TRBV19,TRBD2,TRBJ2-3,.
CASKQTEAFF,TGTGCCAGTAAACAGACTGAAGCTTTCTTT,TRBV19,.,TRBJ1-1,few
CASSRVGASANTGELFF,TGTGCCAGTAGTAGAGTGGGGGCTAGCGCGAACACCGGGGAGCTGTTTTTT,TRBV19,.,TRBJ2-2,once
CASSSEFQPSYEQYF,TGTGCCAGCAGTTCGGAATTCCAACCCTCCTACGAGCAGTACTTC,TRBV28,.,TRBJ2-7,.
CASSPPPGLAGADTQYF,TGTGCCAGCAGCCCCCCCCCGGGACTAGCGGGTGCAGATACGCAGTATTTT,TRBV9,TRBD2,TRBJ2-3,.
CASSSTGTVNTEAFF,TGTGCCAGCAGTTCAACCGGGACAGTGAACACTGAAGCTTTCTTT,TRBV28,TRBD1,TRBJ1-1,.
CASSPPAGPGNTIYF,TGTGCCAGCTCACCACCTGCTGGACCTGGAAACACCATATATTTT,TRBV18,.,TRBJ1-3,.
CAWSVLAGAGETQYF,TGTGCCTGGAGTGTCTTAGCGGGAGCTGGGGAGACCCAGTACTTC,TRBV30,TRBD2,TRBJ2-5,.
CASSPGSVPYEQYF,TGTGCCAGCAGCCCAGGTTCAGTCCCCTACGAGCAGTACTTC,TRBV7-9,.,TRBJ2-7,few